One sample yielded the 14 T cell receptor beta chains listed below, sequenced in a study of blood T cell repertoires in COVID-19. TCRdb's table, derived via immunoSEQ multiplex PCR, lists solely in-frame clones and lacks some. The table shows roughly 150,000 clones, with more than 75% occurring only once. Input material: peripheral blood. These receptors all come from a man aged 50 or older who had recovered from COVID-19.

This sequence joins TRBV7-8 and TRBJ1-1, with D uncertain. The CDR3 is 12 residues long. Germline values: CDR1 SGHVS, CDR2 FQNEAQ. The V end was cut by 4 bases, the J end by 7 bases, with 10 bases between. The CDR3: CASSSEVGEAFF. In DNA, the CDR3 is TGTGCCAGCAGCTCAGAAGTTGGTGAAGCTTTCTTT. The variable domain in full, completed from reference TRBV7-8 and TRBJ1-1, reads GAGVSQSPRYKVAKRGQDVALRCDPISGHVSLFWYQQALGQGPEFLTYFQNEAQLDKSGLPSDRFFAERPEGSVSTLKIQRTQQEDSAVYLCASSSEVGEAFFGQGTRLTVV.

The V and J genes are TRBV19 and TRBJ1-1; TRBD1 is a possible D gene (5 bases). The CDR3 has 13 amino acids. V was trimmed by 7 bases and J by 4 bases, leaving 13 bases between them. In germline, CDR1 is LNHDA, CDR2 SQIVND (reference sequence). Written as DNA, the CDR3 is TGTGCCAGTACCGATTGGGGGGGCACTGAAGCTTTCTTT. This gives the protein CASTDWGGTEAFF. The complete variable domain, with remaining parts taken from reference TRBV19 and TRBJ1-1, reads DGGITQSPKYLFRKEGQNVTLSCEQNLNHDAMYWYRQDPGQGLRLIYYSQIVNDFQKGDIAEGYSVSREKKESFPLTVTSAQKNPTAFYLCASTDWGGTEAFFGQGTRLTVV.

The chain employs TRBV7-3 and TRBJ2-2, with D perhaps TRBD1 (6 bases). The CDR3 extends over 12 amino acids. V lost 3 bases and J lost 8, with 7 bases in between. Looked up from germline, CDR1 is SGHTA and CDR2 is FQGTGA. As DNA, the CDR3 is TGTGCCAGCAGCTTGGGGGCAGGGGAGCTGTTTTTT. Translation gives CASSLGAGELFF.

The rearrangement uses TRBV5-1 and TRBJ1-2, with 9 bases fitting TRBD1. V shed 3 bases, J shed 4 bases, and the junction held 7 bases outside the gene matches. Per the germline V gene, CDR1 is SGHRS and CDR2 is YFSETQ. This CDR3 has 15 amino acids. The CDR3 coding sequence is TGCGCCAGCAGCTCGGCACAGGGGGCGGTCTATGGCTACACCTTC. Translation: CASSSAQGAVYGYTF. Complete variable domain (other parts from reference TRBV5-1 and TRBJ1-2): KAGVTQTPRYLIKTRGQQVTLSCSPISGHRSVSWYQQTPGQGLQFLFEYFSETQRNKGNFPGRFSGRQFSNSRSEMNVSTLELGDSALYLCASSSAQGAVYGYTFGSGTRLTVV.

The gene calls are TRBV19 and TRBJ2-1, with D tentatively TRBD2 (5 bases). The V gene lost 2 bases and the J gene lost 12 bases, with 11 bases spanning the gap. The CDR3 spans 12 residues. The germline V gene has CDR1 LNHDA and CDR2 SQIVND (reference sequence). This CDR3 reads CASSILSGMQFF. The DNA for the CDR3 is TGTGCCAGTAGTATATTATCCGGGATGCAGTTCTTC.

This clone showed up just once. The J gene is TRBJ2-1, the V gene TRBV6-5; 11 bases match TRBD2. The CDR3 is 16 amino acids. The junction had 7 bases not matched to a gene; V was cut back by 0 bases and J by 9 bases. CDR1 and CDR2 from the germline V gene are MNHEY and SVGAGI. This CDR3 is CASSYSLSLAGGEQFF. The CDR3 DNA reads TGTGCCAGCAGTTACTCTCTTAGCCTAGCGGGGGGTGAGCAGTTCTTC.

Written as DNA, the CDR3 is TGTGCCAGCAGCCAAGATCTAGCGGGGTACGAGCAGTACTTC. Residues: CASSQDLAGYEQYF. V and J are TRBV14 and TRBJ2-7; 9 nucleotides agree with TRBD2. The junction had 1 base not matched to a gene; V was cut back by 0 bases and J by 4 bases. There are 14 residues in the CDR3. Germline-derived CDR1 and CDR2 are SGHDN and FVKESK.

The chain combines TRBV15 with TRBJ2-7, with TRBD2 as a possible D gene (7 bases). V lost 0 bases, J lost 4 bases, and 13 bases lay in between. The CDR3 has 15 residues. CDR1 is LNHNV, CDR2 YYDKDF, per germline (reference sequence). Here the CDR3 DNA reads TGTGCCACCAGCAGAGATGGGGGGGCGCGTTACGAGCAGTACTTC. This sequence encodes CATSRDGGARYEQYF.

V is TRBV13 and J is TRBJ1-6, with 9 nucleotides matching TRBD1. V was clipped by 5 bases and J by 8 bases; unmatched bases: 7. Germline CDR1 reads PRHDT; CDR2 reads FYEKMQ (reference sequence). The CDR3 has 15 residues. The CDR3 bases are TGTGCCAGCAGCCTAAACAGGGGGCGTGATTCACCCCTCCACTTT. Translating it yields CASSLNRGRDSPLHF.

This chain connects TRBV28 to TRBJ2-2; 9 nucleotides agree with TRBD1. V lost 7 bases and J lost 2; bases outside the gene matches: 5. The CDR3 loop spans 15 amino acids. CDR1 is MDHEN, CDR2 SYDVKM, per germline. The chain's CDR3 is CASTWGQGNTGELFF. For the CDR3, the DNA is TGTGCCAGCACATGGGGACAGGGAAACACCGGGGAGCTGTTTTTT. Filled out from reference TRBV28 and TRBJ2-2, the complete variable domain reads DVKVTQSSRYLVKRTGEKVFLECVQDMDHENMFWYRQDPGLGLRLIYFSYDVKMKEKGDIPEGYSVSREKKERFSLILESASTNQTSMYLCASTWGQGNTGELFFGEGSRLTVL.

The V call is TRBV7-2, the J call TRBJ1-6, with 7 bases identical to TRBD1. Trimming cost V 1 base and J 2 bases; bases outside gene matches: 5. Germline assignment: CDR1 SGHTA and CDR2 FQGNSA. This CDR3 region has 17 residues. The CDR3 is CASSLVNRGAYNSPLHF. As DNA, the CDR3 is TGTGCCAGCAGCTTAGTAAACAGGGGCGCCTATAATTCACCCCTCCACTTT.

This rearrangement joins TRBV2 to TRBJ2-7, with 7 positions matching TRBD1. The CDR3 is made up of 17 amino acids. CDR1 and CDR2 from the germline V gene are SNHLY and FYNNEI. Germline trimming cut 2 bases from V and 0 bases from J; bases unmatched to any gene: 10. The CDR3 region is CASSELVGQANSYEQYF. The CDR3 DNA reads as TGTGCCAGCAGTGAATTGGTAGGACAGGCGAACTCCTACGAGCAGTACTTC.

The CDR3 DNA is TGTGCCAGCAGTTTCCGCACAGACCAAGCTTTCTTT. Its protein product is CASSFRTDQAFF. V is TRBV28 and J is TRBJ1-1; D not certain. Germline V gives CDR1 MDHEN, CDR2 SYDVKM. Trimming stripped 3 bases from V and 9 bases from J, with 11 bases between. The CDR3 totals 12 residues.

The rearrangement links TRBV5-1 to TRBJ1-3; tentative D call: TRBD1 (5 bases). Germline CDR1 SGHRS, CDR2 YFSETQ. The CDR3 loop spans 14 amino acids. Between the trimmed V and J ends, which lost 4 bases and 2 bases, there was a span of 10 bases. The CDR3 here is CASSQGSAGNTIYF. CDR3 bases: TGCGCCAGCAGCCAGGGAAGTGCTGGAAACACCATATATTTT. The full variable domain, rest sourced from reference TRBV5-1 and TRBJ1-3, is KAGVTQTPRYLIKTRGQQVTLSCSPISGHRSVSWYQQTPGQGLQFLFEYFSETQRNKGNFPGRFSGRQFSNSRSEMNVSTLELGDSALYLCASSQGSAGNTIYFGEGSWLTVV.